The rows below give T cell receptor beta chains drawn from one sample of a study of immune evolution from preneoplasia to lung adenocarcinoma. Sequencing was performed with immunoSEQ multiplex PCR; in TCRdb, only in-frame clones are kept and a portion is missing. The sample records about 9,500 clones, around 90% being singletons. Sequencing input: FFPE invasive lung adenocarcinoma tissue. The receptor source for this set is a person aged 70 to 85 with invasive lung adenocarcinoma. The CDR3 runs from the conserved cysteine through the conserved F or W. Each record gives: CDR3 protein, CDR3 DNA, clone size, J gene, D gene, V gene. D genes are given only for firm matches. Size is stated for part of the rows, as once, few or many counts, or as a class when the clone is expanded.

CDR3aa: CASSVREGGYTGELFF; CDR3nt: TGTGCCAGCAGCGTACGGGAGGGCGGGTACACCGGGGAGCTGTTTTTT; abundance: NA; j_gene: TRBJ2-2; d_gene: TRBD2; v_gene: TRBV9
CDR3aa: CASSAQGGGETQYF; CDR3nt: TGTGCCAGCAGCGCCCAGGGGGGGGGAGAGACCCAGTACTTC; abundance: NA; j_gene: TRBJ2-5; d_gene: NA; v_gene: TRBV9
CDR3aa: CAWLRQANTGELFF; CDR3nt: TGTGCCTGGTTAAGACAAGCTAACACCGGGGAGCTGTTTTTT; abundance: NA; j_gene: TRBJ2-2; d_gene: NA; v_gene: TRBV30
CDR3aa: CSVASLSYNEQFF; CDR3nt: TGCAGCGTCGCGAGTTTATCCTACAATGAGCAGTTCTTC; abundance: few; j_gene: TRBJ2-1; d_gene: NA; v_gene: TRBV29-1
CDR3aa: CASSELRADEQFF; CDR3nt: TGTGCCAGCAGTGAATTAAGGGCCGATGAGCAGTTCTTC; abundance: NA; j_gene: TRBJ2-1; d_gene: NA; v_gene: TRBV25-1
CDR3aa: CATSKGEVRTNEKLFF; CDR3nt: TGTGCCACCAGCAAGGGCGAAGTGAGAACTAATGAAAAACTGTTTTTT; abundance: NA; j_gene: TRBJ1-4; d_gene: NA; v_gene: TRBV15
CDR3aa: CASSRDGRVYF; CDR3nt: TGTGCCAGCAGTCGGGACGGCAGGGTGTACTTC; abundance: once; j_gene: TRBJ2-4; d_gene: NA; v_gene: TRBV6-5
CDR3aa: CASSFLPGGVTGELFF; CDR3nt: TGTGCCAGCAGTTTCCTCCCCGGCGGGGTGACCGGGGAGCTGTTTTTT; abundance: NA; j_gene: TRBJ2-2; d_gene: NA; v_gene: TRBV27
CDR3aa: CASSLVQGGGETQYF; CDR3nt: TGTGCCAGCAGCTTGGTTCAGGGAGGGGGGGAGACCCAGTACTTC; abundance: NA; j_gene: TRBJ2-5; d_gene: NA; v_gene: TRBV5-6
CDR3aa: CASSLECTGELFF; CDR3nt: TGTGCCAGCAGCTTAGAGTGCACCGGGGAGCTGTTTTTT; abundance: NA; j_gene: TRBJ2-2; d_gene: NA; v_gene: TRBV7-9
CDR3aa: CASLRQNYGYTF; CDR3nt: TGTGCCAGCTTGAGGCAGAACTATGGCTACACCTTC; abundance: NA; j_gene: TRBJ1-2; d_gene: NA; v_gene: TRBV2
CDR3aa: CASSIQGIAYEQYF; CDR3nt: TGTGCCAGCAGCATTCAGGGAATCGCCTACGAGCAGTACTTC; abundance: NA; j_gene: TRBJ2-7; d_gene: NA; v_gene: TRBV7-8
CDR3aa: CASSQTDTSNQPQHF; CDR3nt: TGCGCCAGCAGCCAAACGGACACGAGCAATCAGCCCCAGCATTTT; abundance: NA; j_gene: TRBJ1-5; d_gene: NA; v_gene: TRBV4-1
CDR3aa: CASHGAAGANVLTF; CDR3nt: TGTGCCAGCCATGGGGCGGCTGGGGCCAACGTCCTGACTTTC; abundance: NA; j_gene: TRBJ2-6; d_gene: NA; v_gene: TRBV27
CDR3aa: CASSLVASGVTYEQYF; CDR3nt: TGTGCCAGCAGCTTGGTGGCCTCGGGAGTCACCTACGAGCAGTACTTC; abundance: NA; j_gene: TRBJ2-7; d_gene: NA; v_gene: TRBV5-6
CDR3aa: CASSPAIEAFF; CDR3nt: TGTGCCAGCAGCCCAGCTATTGAAGCTTTCTTT; abundance: NA; j_gene: TRBJ1-1; d_gene: NA; v_gene: TRBV7-9
CDR3aa: CASSLTQGDYGYTF; CDR3nt: TGTGCCAGCAGTTTAACACAGGGTGACTATGGCTACACCTTC; abundance: NA; j_gene: TRBJ1-2; d_gene: NA; v_gene: TRBV11-2
CDR3aa: CASSGQANTGELFF; CDR3nt: TGTGCCAGCAGCGGACAGGCGAACACCGGGGAGCTGTTTTTT; abundance: NA; j_gene: TRBJ2-2; d_gene: NA; v_gene: TRBV9
CDR3aa: CASSPDKSSGNTIYF; CDR3nt: TGTGCCAGCTCACCCGACAAAAGCTCTGGAAACACCATATATTTT; abundance: NA; j_gene: TRBJ1-3; d_gene: NA; v_gene: TRBV18
CDR3aa: CASSGDIYNEQFF; CDR3nt: TGTGCCAGCAGTGGGGACATCTACAATGAGCAGTTCTTC; abundance: NA; j_gene: TRBJ2-1; d_gene: NA; v_gene: TRBV6-5
CDR3aa: CSVEDRTRGDTQYF; CDR3nt: TGCAGCGTTGAAGATAGGACAAGAGGAGATACGCAGTATTTT; abundance: NA; j_gene: TRBJ2-3; d_gene: NA; v_gene: TRBV29-1
CDR3aa: CSVVAGTGSYEQYF; CDR3nt: TGCAGCGTTGTTGCGGGGACAGGCTCCTACGAGCAGTACTTC; abundance: NA; j_gene: TRBJ2-7; d_gene: TRBD1; v_gene: TRBV29-1
CDR3aa: CASSLGADTQYF; CDR3nt: TGTGCCAGCAGTTTAGGGGCAGATACGCAGTATTTT; abundance: NA; j_gene: TRBJ2-3; d_gene: NA; v_gene: TRBV28
CDR3aa: CASSEAWAVTEAFF; CDR3nt: TGTGCCAGCAGTGAAGCGTGGGCCGTCACTGAAGCTTTCTTT; abundance: NA; j_gene: TRBJ1-1; d_gene: NA; v_gene: TRBV6-1